This is a list of T cell receptor beta chains from one sample in a study of CD8 T cells in Susac syndrome. TCRdb used MiXCR to reprocess the immunoSEQ multiplex PCR reads, holding one entry per CDR3 protein. The table lists around 45,000 distinct CDR3 sequences, 80% to 95% of them singletons. Material for sequencing was CD8+ T cells from PBMCs. These TCRs come from a human donor in good health. Each CDR3 is given with its conserved first and last residue. Fields, in order: J gene, CDR3 length, clone size, V gene, D gene, CDR3 protein, CDR3 DNA. A D gene is named only where the DNA matches it firmly. Some rows have no size entry. The others give once, few or many, or a class for an expanded clone.

TRBJ1-1 | 15 | NA | TRBV23-1 | NA | CASSHPRGRVTEAFF | TGCGCCAGCAGTCATCCCAGGGGAAGGGTTACTGAAGCTTTCTTT
TRBJ2-1 | 16 | NA | TRBV4-1 | TRBD2 | CASSQDGSGRADEQFF | TGCGCCAGCAGCCAAGACGGTAGCGGGAGGGCCGATGAGCAGTTCTTC
TRBJ2-2 | 14 | few | TRBV3-1 | NA | CASLGRPNTGELFF | TGTGCCAGCCTGGGTCGCCCGAACACCGGGGAGCTGTTTTTT
TRBJ1-2 | 16 | NA | TRBV9 | NA | CASSSSHRTENYGYTF | TGTGCCAGCAGCTCTTCCCATAGGACAGAGAACTATGGCTACACCTTC
TRBJ2-7 | 14 | once | TRBV7-9 | NA | CASSVSGASYEQYF | TGTGCCAGCAGCGTTTCGGGGGCCTCCTACGAGCAGTACTTC
TRBJ2-3 | 16 | NA | TRBV7-9 | TRBD2 | CASSSGLAGVPDTQYF | TGTGCCAGCAGCTCGGGACTAGCGGGAGTCCCAGATACGCAGTATTTT
TRBJ1-1 | 15 | NA | TRBV11-2 | NA | CASRLGGTTNTEAFF | TGTGCCAGCAGGTTGGGGGGCACTACGAACACTGAAGCTTTCTTT
TRBJ2-2 | 12 | once | TRBV7-6 | NA | CASSARTEKVFF | TGTGCCAGCAGCGCTAGAACGGAGAAGGTGTTTTTT
TRBJ2-3 | 13 | once | TRBV2 | NA | CASSGHGTDTQYF | TGTGCCAGCAGCGGACATGGCACAGATACGCAGTATTTT
TRBJ2-1 | 16 | NA | TRBV20-1 | TRBD2 | CSAPYSSGKTYNEQFF | TGCAGTGCTCCTTATTCTAGCGGGAAAACGTACAATGAGCAGTTCTTC
TRBJ2-5 | 13 | NA | TRBV7-9 | NA | CASSPPLQETQYF | TGTGCCAGCAGCCCCCCGCTCCAAGAGACCCAGTACTTC
TRBJ2-3 | 14 | NA | TRBV29-1 | NA | CSVDSPRGTDTQYF | TGCAGCGTCGACAGCCCCAGGGGCACAGATACGCAGTATTTT
TRBJ1-5 | 15 | NA | TRBV7-9 | TRBD1 | CASSPGGTGNQPQHF | TGTGCCAGCAGCCCAGGGGGGACGGGCAATCAGCCCCAGCATTTT
TRBJ2-7 | 14 | NA | TRBV24-1 | NA | CATSESGSSYEQYF | TGTGCCACCAGTGAGTCAGGGAGCTCCTACGAGCAGTACTTC
TRBJ1-1 | 14 | NA | TRBV6-1 | NA | CASSPWGVNTEAFF | TGTGCCAGCAGTCCTTGGGGGGTGAACACTGAAGCTTTCTTT
TRBJ2-7 | 15 | NA | TRBV4-1 | TRBD2 | CASSPGLAGGDEQYF | TGCGCCAGCAGCCCCGGACTAGCGGGAGGAGACGAGCAGTACTTC
TRBJ1-3 | 14 | NA | TRBV29-1 | NA | CSVEDSYSGNTIYF | TGCAGCGTTGAAGATAGCTACTCTGGAAACACCATATATTTT
TRBJ2-1 | 16 | NA | TRBV4-1 | TRBD2 | CASSQRLAGAYNEQFF | TGCGCCAGCAGCCAACGACTAGCGGGAGCCTACAATGAGCAGTTCTTC
TRBJ1-1 | 13 | NA | TRBV28 | NA | CASRDPGSTEAFF | TGTGCCAGCAGGGACCCAGGATCCACTGAAGCTTTCTTT
TRBJ2-1 | 11 | NA | TRBV12-3/TRBV12-4 | TRBD2 | CASKLAAEQFF | TGTGCCAGCAAACTAGCGGCTGAGCAGTTCTTC
TRBJ2-3 | 13 | NA | TRBV7-9 | NA | CATSDITTDTQYF | TGTGCCACCTCCGACATAACCACAGATACGCAGTATTTT
TRBJ2-7 | 15 | NA | TRBV28 | TRBD1 | CASLERTGTPYEQYF | TGTGCCAGCCTGGAGAGGACAGGGACACCCTACGAGCAGTACTTC
TRBJ2-2 | 13 | NA | TRBV29-1 | NA | CSVVGAFTGELFF | TGCAGCGTTGTAGGCGCGTTCACCGGGGAGCTGTTTTTT
TRBJ1-5 | 16 | NA | TRBV4-2 | NA | CASSQEEGGSNQPQHF | TGTGCCAGCAGCCAAGAGGAGGGCGGTAGCAATCAGCCCCAGCATTTT
TRBJ1-1 | 12 | NA | TRBV25-1 | TRBD1 | CASTGAGAEAFF | TGTGCCAGTACAGGGGCCGGGGCTGAAGCTTTCTTT
TRBJ2-1 | 16 | NA | TRBV7-9 | TRBD2 | CASTPLLAGVYSEQFF | TGTGCCAGCACCCCACTCCTAGCGGGAGTTTATAGTGAGCAGTTCTTC
TRBJ2-7 | 12 | NA | TRBV25-1 | NA | CASSEYPGEQYF | TGTGCCAGCAGTGAATATCCGGGAGAGCAGTACTTC
TRBJ2-2 | 15 | NA | TRBV11-2 | TRBD1 | CASSFRTGWPGELFF | TGTGCCAGCAGCTTCCGGACAGGGTGGCCCGGGGAGCTGTTTTTT
TRBJ2-1 | 15 | NA | TRBV6-5 | NA | CASSPTFEVYNEQFF | TGTGCCAGCAGTCCCACCTTCGAGGTCTACAATGAGCAGTTCTTC
TRBJ2-7 | 12 | NA | TRBV7-9 | NA | CASSFPSYEQYF | TGTGCCAGCAGCTTCCCCTCCTACGAGCAGTACTTC
TRBJ2-1 | 19 | NA | TRBV3-1 | TRBD2 | CASSRVPGTSGRASGEQFF | TGTGCCAGCAGTCGTGTTCCCGGGACTAGCGGGAGGGCGTCTGGTGAGCAGTTCTTC
TRBJ2-5 | 16 | NA | TRBV3-1 | TRBD2 | CASSQLTSGRAATQYF | TGTGCCAGCAGCCAATTGACTAGCGGGAGGGCGGCGACCCAGTACTTC
TRBJ1-2 | 12 | NA | TRBV7-2 | NA | CASSLGGEGYTF | TGTGCCAGCAGTTTAGGGGGGGAGGGCTACACCTTC
TRBJ2-1 | 12 | NA | TRBV29-1 | NA | CSVDPSYNEQFF | TGCAGCGTTGATCCCTCCTACAATGAGCAGTTCTTC
TRBJ2-7 | 17 | once | TRBV4-1 | TRBD1 | CASSQAPTTGATYEQYF | TGCGCCAGCAGCCAAGCTCCTACGACAGGGGCGACCTACGAGCAGTACTTC
TRBJ2-3 | 17 | NA | TRBV4-1 | TRBD2 | CASSQEAAGGWTDTQYF | TGCGCCAGCAGCCAAGAGGCGGCGGGAGGCTGGACAGATACGCAGTATTTT
TRBJ1-2 | 13 | NA | TRBV29-1 | NA | CSVLPGDSYGYTF | TGCAGCGTTTTGCCGGGCGATAGCTATGGCTACACCTTC
TRBJ2-7 | 12 | few | TRBV30 | TRBD1 | CAWRDRGYEQYF | TGTGCCTGGAGGGACAGGGGGTACGAGCAGTACTTC
TRBJ2-1 | 12 | NA | TRBV11-2 | NA | CASSLDDHEQFF | TGTGCCAGCAGCTTAGACGACCATGAGCAGTTCTTC
TRBJ2-1 | 17 | NA | TRBV6-5 | TRBD2 | CASSYSIAGGGYNEQFF | TGTGCCAGCAGTTACTCGATTGCGGGAGGGGGCTACAATGAGCAGTTCTTC
TRBJ1-1 | 14 | few | TRBV5-4 | TRBD1 | CASLERTGDTEAFF | TGTGCCAGCCTGGAAAGGACAGGGGACACTGAAGCTTTCTTT
TRBJ2-7 | 15 | NA | TRBV19 | NA | CASSERDSRAHEQYF | TGTGCCAGTAGTGAGCGAGACAGCCGGGCCCACGAGCAGTACTTC
TRBJ1-5 | 13 | NA | TRBV4-1 | NA | CASSQGNNQPQHF | TGCGCCAGCAGCCAAGGGAACAATCAGCCCCAGCATTTT
TRBJ2-1 | 13 | once | TRBV30 | TRBD1 | CAWGQGPYNEQFF | TGTGCCTGGGGACAGGGTCCCTACAATGAGCAGTTCTTC
TRBJ2-5 | 17 | NA | TRBV28 | TRBD2 | CASSSGTAGWGQETQYF | TGTGCCAGCAGTAGCGGGACCGCTGGATGGGGGCAAGAGACCCAGTACTTC
TRBJ2-1 | 15 | NA | TRBV7-6 | TRBD2 | CASSFGTSGHNEQFF | TGTGCCAGCAGTTTCGGGACTAGCGGCCACAATGAGCAGTTCTTC
TRBJ2-1 | 11 | NA | TRBV2 | NA | CASSDFPDLFF | TGTGCCAGCAGTGATTTTCCCGATCTGTTCTTC
TRBJ2-2 | 12 | NA | TRBV27 | NA | CASSFTSGELFF | TGTGCCAGCAGTTTCACCTCCGGGGAGCTGTTTTTT
TRBJ2-3 | 16 | NA | TRBV13 | TRBD2 | CASSFGLAGATDTQYF | TGTGCCAGCAGCTTCGGACTAGCGGGGGCCACAGATACGCAGTATTTT
TRBJ2-6 | 14 | NA | TRBV19 | NA | CASSHLSGANVLTF | TGTGCCAGTAGTCACCTCTCTGGGGCCAACGTCCTGACTTTC
TRBJ1-2 | 12 | NA | TRBV7-9 | NA | CASSPGLRGYTF | TGTGCCAGCAGCCCGGGACTTCGGGGCTACACCTTC
TRBJ1-2 | 16 | NA | TRBV29-1 | TRBD1 | CSVEEGQGIMDYGYTF | TGCAGCGTTGAAGAAGGACAGGGTATTATGGACTATGGCTACACCTTC